This TCR beta chain came from a study of tumor and adjacent non-tumor tissue in lung cancer. At the level of the study: There were roughly 11 adenocarcinoma, 2 squamous cell carcinoma and 1 small cell lung cancer cases. Study observations and caveats: Top 100 clones took a larger repertoire share in normal lung. Significantly higher TCR diversity was found in tumor than normal lung. Shorter survival was associated with higher TCR diversity in tumors.

TCRbeta libraries were built with three rounds of nested PCR, modified from ARM-PCR. TCRdb analysed the multiplex PCR reads with MiXCR anew, one entry per CDR3 protein. The table includes under 100,000 distinct CDR3 sequences, around two thirds detected once. Germline CDR1 SGHVS, CDR2 FQNEAQ. V lost 3 bases to trimming and J lost 1 base, with 9 bases between them. The CDR3 loop spans 14 amino acids. This clonotype was seen repeatedly, ten times or more. Its antigen is not known. This sample's RNA came from whole unsorted tissue. The V gene is TRBV7-8, the J gene TRBJ2-5; no definite D call. This clonotype was obtained from a man between 65 and 80 years old with non-small cell lung cancer. Sequenced input: lung tumor tissue. The CDR3 protein is CASSFWAGQETQYF. For the CDR3, the DNA is TGTGCCAGCAGCTTTTGGGCAGGCCAAGAGACCCAGTACTTC.